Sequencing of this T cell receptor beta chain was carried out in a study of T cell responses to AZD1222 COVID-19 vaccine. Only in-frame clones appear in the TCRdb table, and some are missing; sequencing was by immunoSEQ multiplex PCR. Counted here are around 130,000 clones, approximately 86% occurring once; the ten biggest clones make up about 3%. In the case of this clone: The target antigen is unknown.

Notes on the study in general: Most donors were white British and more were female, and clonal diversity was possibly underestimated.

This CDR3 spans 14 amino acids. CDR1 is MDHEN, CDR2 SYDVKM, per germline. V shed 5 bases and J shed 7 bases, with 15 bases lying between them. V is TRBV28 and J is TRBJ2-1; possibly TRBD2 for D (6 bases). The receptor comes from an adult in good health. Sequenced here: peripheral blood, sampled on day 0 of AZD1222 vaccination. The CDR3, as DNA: TGTGCCAGCAGTCCACCGACTAGGGGTAATGAGCAGTTCTTC. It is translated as CASSPPTRGNEQFF.